One sample yielded the 28 T cell receptor beta chains listed below, sequenced in a study of beta chain features in type 1 diabetes. All of the isolated RNA was reverse transcribed, so expressed TCRB transcripts were sequenced. The data were produced by immunoSEQ multiplex PCR, yet TCRdb's version contains in-frame clones alone and is incomplete. Of hundreds of thousands of clones listed, 15% to 20% are singletons. The sequenced sample was naive CD4+ T cells from blood. These receptors originate from a woman aged 18-29 years in good health.

V and J are TRBV2 and TRBJ2-7; TRBD2 aligns across 14 bases. Germline V gives CDR1 SNHLY, CDR2 FYNNEI. The V gene end was trimmed by 0 bases and the J gene end by 4 bases; junction bases not matched to a gene: 5. The CDR3 consists of 17 residues. The CDR3 nucleotides are TGTGCCAGCAGTGAAGCCCTCAGACTAGCGGGAGGGTACGAGCAGTACTTC. Its protein product is CASSEALRLAGGYEQYF.

The chain has TRBV7-9 and TRBJ1-5, with D possibly matching TRBD1 (5 bases). Germline V CDR1 and CDR2: SEHNR, FQNEAQ (reference sequence). Trimming stripped 4 bases from V and 2 bases from J, with 12 bases between. The length of the CDR3 is 15 residues. The DNA for the CDR3 is TGTGCCAGCAGCTCGCAGGGTCTTGGCAATCAGCCCCAGCATTTT. This gives the protein CASSSQGLGNQPQHF. Variable domain in full (rest from reference TRBV7-9 and TRBJ1-5): DTGVSQNPRHKITKRGQNVTFRCDPISEHNRLYWYRQTLGQGPEFLTYFQNEAQLEKSRLLSDRFSAERPKGSFSTLEIQRTEQGDSAMYLCASSSQGLGNQPQHFGDGTRLSIL.

The DNA of the CDR3 is TGCGCCAGCAGCCAAGGCCACCTACAGGGAGGGAACACTGAAGCTTTCTTT. Amino acids: CASSQGHLQGGNTEAFF. The rearrangement uses TRBV4-1 and TRBJ1-1, with TRBD1 as a possible D gene (6 bases). The CDR3 spans 17 residues. Germline loops: CDR1 MGHRA, CDR2 YSYEKL. With 1 base removed from V and 1 base from J, the gap between germline ends came to 16 bases.

This clone turned up a few times. This chain uses TRBV10-3 with TRBJ2-7, with 13 nucleotides matching TRBD2. The CDR3 totals 17 residues. V trimming: 4 bases; J trimming: 1 base; junction bases outside the gene matches: 7. CDR1 and CDR2 (germline): ENHRY, SYGVKD. The DNA for the CDR3 is TGTGCCATCAGTGGGAGACTAGCGGGAGGCCAATCCTACGAGCAGTACTTC. It yields the protein CAISGRLAGGQSYEQYF.

This clone was observed a few times. This CDR3 is CASSLGMIFEQYF. Here the CDR3 DNA reads TGTGCCAGCAGCTTAGGGATGATTTTCGAGCAGTACTTC. This chain joins TRBV11-2 and TRBJ2-7, with D unresolved. Looked up from germline, CDR1 is SGHAT and CDR2 is FQNNGV. Trimming cost V 1 base and J 6 bases, with 10 bases left between them. The CDR3 is 13 amino acids.

DNA of the CDR3: TGCGCCAGCAGTAGACAGGGGGCATTGGAGGAGACCCAGTACTTC. Protein: CASSRQGALEETQYF. The V call is TRBV4-1, the J call TRBJ2-5, with TRBD1 identical over 10 bases. After removal of 6 bases from V and 5 bases from J, the junction contained 9 bases not matched to a gene. The CDR3 contains 15 residues. CDR1 MGHRA and CDR2 YSYEKL come from the germline V gene.

This clone occurred a few times. The chain is built from TRBV25-1 and TRBJ1-2, with D possibly matching TRBD1 (6 bases). Germline lookup yields CDR1 MGHDK and CDR2 SYGVNS. With 4 bases removed from V and 5 bases from J, the gap between germline ends came to 11 bases. The CDR3 sequence is 13 residues long. CDR3 loop: CASSGSRGYGYTF. The DNA of the CDR3 is TGTGCCAGCAGTGGGTCCAGGGGTTATGGCTACACCTTC.

This rearrangement joins TRBV5-1 to TRBJ2-1, with 10 bases aligning to TRBD2. Trimming removed 4 bases from V and 4 bases from J; junction bases left unmatched: 8. Germline values: CDR1 SGHRS, CDR2 YFSETQ. The CDR3 is 16 amino acids. This CDR3 reads CASSRTSGGWYNEQFF. The DNA for the CDR3 is TGCGCCAGCAGCCGGACTAGCGGAGGGTGGTACAATGAGCAGTTCTTC. Together with reference TRBV5-1 and TRBJ2-1, the CDR3 gives the full variable domain: KAGVTQTPRYLIKTRGQQVTLSCSPISGHRSVSWYQQTPGQGLQFLFEYFSETQRNKGNFPGRFSGRQFSNSRSEMNVSTLELGDSALYLCASSRTSGGWYNEQFFGPGTRLTVL.

This clone came up a few times. The rearrangement uses TRBV27 and TRBJ2-2; TRBD2 matches 10 bases. The junction had 9 bases not matched to a gene; V was cut back by 5 bases and J by 6 bases. Germline loops: CDR1 MNHEY, CDR2 SMNVEV (reference sequence). This CDR3 is built from 16 residues. This CDR3 is CASSGASGRSSGELFF. CDR3 coding DNA: TGTGCCAGCAGTGGGGCTAGCGGGAGATCGTCCGGGGAGCTGTTTTTT.

CDR3 nucleotides: TGTGCCAGCAGCGCCATTAATGGAAATCAGCCCCAGCATTTT. This translates into CASSAINGNQPQHF. This chain connects TRBV11-2 to TRBJ1-5, with D unclear. Between the trimmed V and J ends, which lost 5 bases and 4 bases, there was a span of 12 bases. The CDR3 spans 14 residues. Germline CDR1 SGHAT, CDR2 FQNNGV.

The chain joins TRBV10-3 to TRBJ2-1; 10 bases fit TRBD2. CDR1 and CDR2 from the germline V gene are ENHRY and SYGVKD. The CDR3 is 15 residues long. The V segment lost 10 bases and the J segment 4 bases; nucleotides outside the gene matches: 10. CDR3 nucleotide sequence: TGTGCCACCAGAACCATAGCGGGAGGTTACAATGAGCAGTTCTTC. Its protein is CATRTIAGGYNEQFF.

This sequence joins TRBV6-5 and TRBJ2-1; 8 bases are a match to TRBD2. The CDR3 is 15 amino acids. Trimming took 6 bases from V and 5 from J; bases not matched to a gene: 9. Germline V CDR1 and CDR2: MNHEY, SVGAGI. The CDR3 is CASSPGTRLDNEQFF. CDR3 DNA: TGTGCCAGCAGCCCCGGGACTAGACTAGACAATGAGCAGTTCTTC.

The chain combines TRBV28 with TRBJ2-7; D is possibly TRBD1 (6 bases). The CDR3 loop spans 11 amino acids. The V gene lost 3 bases and the J gene lost 7 bases, with 7 bases spanning the gap. CDR1 MDHEN and CDR2 SYDVKM come from the germline V gene. CDR3 bases: TGTGCCAGCAGTTTCGGGACAGAGCAGTACTTC. Its translation: CASSFGTEQYF.

The V call is TRBV7-8, the J call TRBJ1-1; no firm D call. The germline V gene has CDR1 SGHVS and CDR2 FQNEAQ. Between the trimmed V and J ends, which lost 3 bases and 1 base, there was a span of 9 bases. This CDR3 contains 14 residues. The CDR3 DNA reads as TGTGCCAGCAGCTTGAGGGTGAAGAACACTGAAGCTTTCTTT. Its protein is CASSLRVKNTEAFF.

The gene calls are TRBV7-3 and TRBJ2-7, with D maybe TRBD2 (5 bases). This CDR3 has 14 residues. Germline CDR1 SGHTA, CDR2 FQGTGA. V was clipped by 5 bases and J by 3 bases, with 14 bases between them. In DNA, the CDR3 is TGTGCCAGCAGCCCGAAATCGGGAAGCTACGAGCAGTACTTC. It translates to CASSPKSGSYEQYF.

This rearrangement joins TRBV27 to TRBJ2-1, with TRBD2 matching over 11 bases. Trimming at V came to 5 bases and at J to 5 bases, leaving 20 bases not matched to a gene. Germline values: CDR1 MNHEY, CDR2 SMNVEV (reference sequence). This CDR3 is built from 20 residues. DNA of the CDR3: TGTGCCAGCAGTGATAACCCGGCAGGACGGACTAGCGGGCTAGACAATGAGCAGTTCTTC. Protein sequence: CASSDNPAGRTSGLDNEQFF.

This clone occurred a few times. CDR3 DNA sequence: TGTGCCAGCAGCCCGGAACTTCTAGCGGGCTACTCCTACGAGCAGTACTTC. It is translated as CASSPELLAGYSYEQYF. The genes are TRBV28 and TRBJ2-7, with 8 nucleotides matching TRBD2. Looked up from germline, CDR1 is MDHEN and CDR2 is SYDVKM. The CDR3 runs to 17 residues. The ends lost 6 bases at V and 0 bases at J; junction bases unmatched: 13.

The chain joins TRBV28 to TRBJ2-3; TRBD1 matches 8 bases. The CDR3 consists of 15 residues. After removal of 6 bases from V and 3 bases from J, the junction contained 8 bases not matched to a gene. Germline CDR1 reads MDHEN; CDR2 reads SYDVKM. CDR3 amino acids: CASSLRDRPTDTQYF. The CDR3 DNA sequence: TGTGCCAGCAGCCTCCGGGACAGGCCGACAGATACGCAGTATTTT.

This clone was observed a few times. The rearrangement links TRBV7-9 to TRBJ2-1; TRBD2 aligns across 13 bases. This CDR3 has 17 residues. Germline assignment: CDR1 SEHNR and CDR2 FQNEAQ (reference sequence). Losses at the gene ends were 5 bases for V and 2 bases for J; bases not matched to a gene: 6. In DNA form, the CDR3 reads TGTGCCAGCAGCCGATTAGGGACTAGCGGGGCCTACAATGAGCAGTTCTTC. Translating it yields CASSRLGTSGAYNEQFF.

The table lists this clone with a few counts. The chain carries TRBV5-1 and TRBJ2-1, with 12 positions matching TRBD2. Trimming removed 4 bases from V and 5 bases from J; junction bases left unmatched: 7. CDR3 length equals 16 residues. Germline V CDR1 and CDR2: SGHRS, YFSETQ. Here the CDR3 reads CASSPMTSGSNNEQFF. Written as DNA, the CDR3 is TGCGCCAGCAGCCCTATGACTAGCGGGAGTAACAATGAGCAGTTCTTC.

A note on this clone: Other nucleotide sequences in the sample specify the same CDR3. The gene calls are TRBV28 and TRBJ2-7; D uncertain. V was clipped by 8 bases and J by 4 bases, with 9 bases between them. This CDR3 is built from 11 residues. Germline V gene lookup returns CDR1 MDHEN and CDR2 SYDVKM. The CDR3 sequence is CASSGWYEQYF. In nucleotides, the CDR3 is TGTGCCAGCTCGGGCTGGTACGAGCAGTACTTC.

This clone was counted a few times. This chain joins TRBV7-8 and TRBJ1-5, with 8 bases that match TRBD1. Germline V CDR1 and CDR2: SGHVS, FQNEAQ. The CDR3 is 18 residues long. V lost 1 base and J lost 5; bases outside the gene matches: 13. This CDR3 is CASSLGPDRVLGHQPQHF. As DNA, the CDR3 is TGTGCCAGCAGCTTAGGGCCGGACAGGGTGTTGGGTCATCAGCCCCAGCATTTT.

The chain combines TRBV6-6 with TRBJ2-1; 8 positions match TRBD1. After removal of 5 bases from V and 4 bases from J, the junction contained 4 bases not matched to a gene. CDR1 is MNHNY, CDR2 SVGAGI, per germline (reference sequence). The CDR3 is 14 residues long. The CDR3 sequence: CASSTTGVYNEQFF. The CDR3 DNA is TGTGCCAGCAGTACGACAGGGGTATACAATGAGCAGTTCTTC.

This clone was recorded a few times. The chain couples TRBV11-2 to TRBJ2-1, with D possibly TRBD1 on 6 matching bases. Germline CDR1 and CDR2: SGHAT and FQNNGV. The CDR3 has 16 amino acids. V dropped 4 bases and J dropped 11 bases, with 24 bases sitting between them. CDR3 nucleotide sequence: TGTGCCAGCAGCTCCACAGGGTGGAGCTCCTACACCCAGCAGTTCTTC. Its translation is CASSSTGWSSYTQQFF. Full variable domain (outside the CDR3, taken from reference TRBV11-2 and TRBJ2-1): EAGVAQSPRYKIIEKRQSVAFWCNPISGHATLYWYQQILGQGPKLLIQFQNNGVVDDSQLPKDRFSAERLKGVDSTLKIQPAKLEDSAVYLCASSSTGWSSYTQQFFGPGTRLTVL.

This chain connects TRBV27 to TRBJ2-7; D may be TRBD2 (5 bases). Per germline, CDR1 MNHEY and CDR2 SMNVEV (reference sequence). This CDR3 region has 14 residues. V was pared by 0 bases and J by 6 bases, with 12 bases between. The CDR3 here is CASSLSRGRTEQYF. The CDR3 region has the DNA TGTGCCAGCAGTTTATCTCGGGGTCGCACCGAGCAGTACTTC.

In its sample, this clone was seen a few times. The rearrangement links TRBV9 to TRBJ2-1, with D perhaps matching TRBD2 (6 bases). Germline loops: CDR1 SGDLS, CDR2 YYNGEE. This CDR3 contains 17 residues. V lost 4 bases, J lost 0 bases, and 17 bases lay in between. The CDR3: CASSPTVAVSSYNEQFF. The CDR3 bases are TGTGCCAGCAGCCCGACTGTAGCGGTGAGCTCCTACAATGAGCAGTTCTTC.

This rearrangement joins TRBV5-1 to TRBJ1-2; TRBD1 matches at 10 bases. This CDR3 contains 14 residues. V dropped 3 bases and J dropped 6; count of bases not matched to a gene: 5. Germline V gene data show CDR1 as SGHRS and CDR2 as YFSETQ. The CDR3 DNA follows: TGCGCCAGCAGCTCGGGACAGGGGTTCAATGGCTACACCTTC. Amino acid sequence: CASSSGQGFNGYTF. Together with reference TRBV5-1 and TRBJ1-2, the CDR3 gives the full variable domain: KAGVTQTPRYLIKTRGQQVTLSCSPISGHRSVSWYQQTPGQGLQFLFEYFSETQRNKGNFPGRFSGRQFSNSRSEMNVSTLELGDSALYLCASSSGQGFNGYTFGSGTRLTVV.

The V and J genes are TRBV5-1 and TRBJ2-1; 8 nucleotides match TRBD2. This CDR3 is built from 15 residues. The ends lost 4 bases at V and 0 bases at J; junction bases unmatched: 3. In germline, CDR1 is SGHRS, CDR2 YFSETQ. The CDR3: CASSMSGSSYNEQFF. The CDR3 DNA reads as TGCGCCAGCAGCATGAGCGGGAGCTCCTACAATGAGCAGTTCTTC.